The next 30 T cell receptor beta chains were all read from a single sample in a study of yellow fever vaccine responses in identical twins. A single record per CDR3 protein comes from TCRdb applying MiXCR to the RT-PCR reads. The sample holds roughly 10,000 distinct CDR3 sequences, roughly 80% seen once. This material consisted of T cells from blood (PBMCs), unsorted or a sorted subset (not recorded which), taken before or after yellow fever vaccination (not recorded which). The receptor set was obtained from a woman between 18 and 29 years old who received the yellow fever vaccine.

The chain is built from TRBV27 and TRBJ1-1; D possibly corresponds to TRBD1 (5 bases). Trimming removed 2 bases at V and 4 bases at J, with 17 bases between. Germline CDR1 reads MNHEY; CDR2 reads SMNVEV (reference sequence). This CDR3 contains 16 residues. In nucleotides, the CDR3 is TGTGCCAGCAGTTTAACCATGGGGGTGCGTTTCACTGAAGCTTTCTTT. Its protein is CASSLTMGVRFTEAFF.

The gene calls are TRBV4-3 and TRBJ1-1; D gene unclear. V lost 3 bases and J 2 bases, leaving 13 bases between the germline ends. This CDR3 has 15 amino acids. CDR1 LGHNA and CDR2 YSLEER come from the germline V gene. CDR3 protein: CASSHRGQANTEAFF. In DNA form, the CDR3 reads TGCGCCAGCAGCCATCGAGGGCAGGCCAACACTGAAGCTTTCTTT.

J is TRBJ1-1 and V is TRBV19, with a weak D call TRBD1 (6 bases). Trimming pared 3 bases from V and 7 bases from J, leaving 12 bases between. This CDR3 spans 13 amino acids. Germline CDR1 and CDR2: LNHDA and SQIVND (reference sequence). The CDR3 here is CASSIGRGGEAFF. The CDR3 DNA is TGTGCCAGTAGTATTGGCAGGGGTGGTGAAGCTTTCTTT.

The rearrangement uses TRBV14 and TRBJ1-2, with D unclear. CDR3 length equals 17 residues. Trimming stripped 0 bases from V and 8 bases from J, with 22 bases between. Looked up from germline, CDR1 is SGHDN and CDR2 is FVKESK. Here the CDR3 DNA reads TGTGCCAGCAGCCAAGACCACAGCCCTTTCGGGGTAGAGGGCTACACCTTC. Amino acids: CASSQDHSPFGVEGYTF.

The V call is TRBV7-6, the J call TRBJ1-5; D not certain. The CDR3 is 14 residues long. Trimming took 5 bases from V and 6 from J, leaving 14 bases between them. Germline V lookup: CDR1 SGHVS, CDR2 FNYEAQ. The CDR3 spells CASSPGGVGQPQHF. CDR3 nucleotides: TGTGCCAGCAGCCCGGGCGGGGTAGGTCAGCCCCAGCATTTT.

The rearrangement joins TRBV29-1 to TRBJ2-1; either TRBD1 or TRBD2 may fit D (5 bases each). The germline V and J ends were trimmed by 6 bases and 6 bases, with 24 bases remaining between them. CDR3 length: 16 residues. Germline V gives CDR1 SQVTM, CDR2 ANQGSEA. CDR3 region: CSVKRSGTAFSNEQFF. The CDR3 coding sequence is TGCAGCGTAAAACGATCCGGGACCGCATTCAGCAATGAGCAGTTCTTC.

This clonotype was counted a few times. This chain joins TRBV9 and TRBJ2-1, with 9 bases matching TRBD2. The CDR3 totals 18 residues. Germline V CDR1 and CDR2: SGDLS, YYNGEE. The V gene end was trimmed by 2 bases and the J gene end by 0 bases; junction bases not matched to a gene: 9. CDR3 sequence: CASSVEGLAWSSYNEQFF. The CDR3 nucleotides read TGTGCCAGCAGCGTTGAGGGACTAGCATGGAGCTCCTACAATGAGCAGTTCTTC.

The CDR3 coding sequence is TGCGCCAGCAGCCAAGTGGTAGCTAGCGGAGAGACCCAGTACTTC. The encoded protein is CASSQVVASGETQYF. The rearrangement links TRBV4-1 to TRBJ2-5; 7 nucleotides agree with TRBD2. The CDR3 is 15 amino acids. Germline V CDR1 and CDR2: MGHRA, YSYEKL. Trimming cost V 1 base and J 4 bases; bases outside gene matches: 6.

The CDR3 loop reads CASSYSWGTGELFF. The CDR3 bases are TGTGCCAGCAGTTACTCGTGGGGCACCGGGGAGCTGTTTTTT. V usage is TRBV6-5 and J usage is TRBJ2-2; D gene unclear. The CDR3 sequence is 14 residues long. Germline CDR1 and CDR2: MNHEY and SVGAGI. With 0 bases removed from V and 4 bases from J, the gap between germline ends came to 6 bases.

The rearrangement joins TRBV7-9 to TRBJ1-2; D is ambiguous. Germline lookup yields CDR1 SEHNR and CDR2 FQNEAQ (reference sequence). V lost 3 bases to trimming and J lost 1 base, with 6 bases between them. This CDR3 is 13 amino acids long. The CDR3 nucleotides are TGTGCCAGCAGCTTGGGAGTTAACTATGGCTACACCTTC. This translates into CASSLGVNYGYTF.

This chain links TRBV10-2 with TRBJ1-2; perhaps TRBD1 as D (5 bases). CDR3 length: 16 residues. Germline loops: CDR1 WSHSY, CDR2 SAAADI. Trimming took off 2 bases at V and 4 bases at J, with 17 bases between the two ends. The CDR3 here is CASSEGWGMPTYGYTF. Here the CDR3 DNA reads TGCGCCAGCAGTGAGGGGTGGGGGATGCCCACCTATGGCTACACCTTC.

The chain has TRBV11-1 and TRBJ2-1; 14 nucleotides line up with TRBD2. V lost 0 bases and J lost 4; bases outside the gene matches: 5. The length of the CDR3 is 18 residues. Looked up from germline, CDR1 is SGHAT and CDR2 is FQDESV (reference sequence). This CDR3 is CASSLAPGLAGAYNEQFF. The CDR3 coding sequence is TGTGCCAGCAGCTTAGCGCCGGGACTAGCGGGGGCTTACAATGAGCAGTTCTTC.

This clonotype has a single count. The chain is built from TRBV7-6 and TRBJ2-2; D gene ambiguous. The CDR3 loop spans 12 amino acids. CDR1 SGHVS and CDR2 FNYEAQ come from the germline V gene. V lost 0 bases, J lost 11 bases, and 7 bases lay in between. The CDR3 DNA is TGTGCCAGCAGCTTAGCGGGCAACGAGCTGTTTTTT. This encodes CASSLAGNELFF.

This sequence joins TRBV2 and TRBJ2-3, with D tentatively TRBD2 (5 bases). CDR3 size: 15 residues. The V and J ends lost 3 bases and 0 bases respectively, with 10 bases between them. The germline V gene encodes CDR1 SNHLY and CDR2 FYNNEI. DNA for the CDR3: TGTGCCAGCAGTGACCCGAGGGTTAGCACAGATACGCAGTATTTT. Translating it yields CASSDPRVSTDTQYF.

The rearrangement links TRBV18 to TRBJ2-3; D is unresolved. CDR1 and CDR2 (germline): KGHSH, LQKENI. The length of the CDR3 is 13 residues. V lost 4 bases, J lost 2 bases, and 7 bases lay in between. Here the CDR3 DNA reads TGTGCCAGCTCACTCACAGACACAGATACGCAGTATTTT. Protein sequence: CASSLTDTDTQYF.

The chain employs TRBV2 and TRBJ2-7, with D tentatively TRBD1 or TRBD2 (6 bases each). V was clipped by 8 bases and J by 6 bases, with 17 bases between them. The CDR3 is made up of 13 amino acids. CDR1 SNHLY and CDR2 FYNNEI come from the germline V gene. In DNA, the CDR3 is TGTGCCAGCCGGAAAGGGGGGTTGGGCGAGCAGTACTTC. It yields the protein CASRKGGLGEQYF.

The genes are TRBV11-2 and TRBJ2-1; TRBD2 matches at 10 bases. CDR1 and CDR2 (germline): SGHAT, FQNNGV. V lost 0 bases to trimming and J lost 8 bases; unmatched junction nucleotides: 7. The CDR3 is 16 amino acids. The CDR3 sequence is CASSLDSSGSVDEQFF. CDR3 nucleotide sequence: TGTGCCAGCAGCTTAGATTCTAGCGGGAGTGTTGATGAGCAGTTCTTC.

The V gene is TRBV11-1, the J gene TRBJ2-6; no clear D. V was clipped by 3 bases and J by 1 base, with 7 bases between them. Germline loops: CDR1 SGHAT, CDR2 FQDESV (reference sequence). There are 15 residues in the CDR3. The CDR3 protein is CASSFGTSGANVLTF. The CDR3 nucleotides read TGTGCCAGCAGCTTCGGAACTTCTGGGGCCAACGTCCTGACTTTC.

The chain employs TRBV29-1 and TRBJ2-3, with D perhaps matching TRBD1 (6 bases). CDR3 size: 15 residues. In germline, CDR1 is SQVTM, CDR2 ANQGSEA. V dropped 4 bases and J dropped 0 bases, with 14 bases sitting between them. DNA for the CDR3: TGCAGCGTTGGGTATGGACAGCAGAGCACAGATACGCAGTATTTT. Translation gives CSVGYGQQSTDTQYF.

This chain connects TRBV4-2 to TRBJ2-7; D call uncertain. The CDR3 covers 14 residues. Germline V gene data show CDR1 as LGHNA and CDR2 as YNFKEQ. V lost 5 bases and J lost 0, with 11 bases in between. The CDR3 is CASSGSGDSYEQYF. The DNA of the CDR3 is TGTGCCAGCAGCGGATCCGGTGACTCCTACGAGCAGTACTTC.

This sequence joins TRBV11-1 and TRBJ1-1, with 8 bases matching TRBD1. The germline gives CDR1 SGHAT, CDR2 FQDESV (reference sequence). The CDR3 runs 15 residues. After removal of 5 bases from V and 0 bases from J, the junction contained 5 bases not matched to a gene. The CDR3 DNA sequence: TGTGCCAGCAGCCTCGGACAGGGAATGAACACTGAAGCTTTCTTT. Translation: CASSLGQGMNTEAFF.

The J gene is TRBJ1-1, the V gene TRBV7-9; the D gene is possibly TRBD1 (5 bases). The CDR3 spans 15 residues. V was clipped by 5 bases and J by 0 bases, with 13 bases between them. Germline values: CDR1 SEHNR, CDR2 FQNEAQ (reference sequence). CDR3 sequence reads: CASSMDTTMNTEAFF. The DNA for the CDR3 is TGTGCCAGCAGCATGGACACAACCATGAACACTGAAGCTTTCTTT.

The chain uses TRBV6-1 and TRBJ1-4, with D unclear. Trimming cost V 6 bases and J 8 bases, with 13 bases left between them. The CDR3 is made up of 13 amino acids. Germline lookup yields CDR1 MNHNS and CDR2 SASEGT. The CDR3 nucleotides are TGTGCCAGCAGCCCCGCGGGTAGCGAAAAACTGTTTTTT. Translation gives CASSPAGSEKLFF.

This rearrangement joins TRBV12-3 or TRBV12-4 to TRBJ2-1; D gene ambiguous. This CDR3 region has 11 residues. Trimming left V 2 bases short and J 9 bases short, with 5 bases between. The CDR3 reads CASSLHGEQFF. CDR3 in DNA: TGTGCCAGCAGTTTACACGGTGAGCAGTTCTTC.

This rearrangement joins TRBV2 to TRBJ2-7; D is unclear. V was trimmed by 5 bases and J by 3 bases, leaving 8 bases between them. This CDR3 contains 12 residues. The V gene's germline CDR1 is SNHLY and CDR2 FYNNEI. As DNA, the CDR3 is TGTGCCAGCAGTCCGCTCGACTACGAGCAGTACTTC. As protein: CASSPLDYEQYF.

There are a few counts of this clonotype. V usage is TRBV10-3 and J usage is TRBJ2-1; D is unresolved. Trimming left V 1 base short and J 6 bases short, with 10 bases between. The CDR3 spans 14 residues. Germline CDR1 is ENHRY and CDR2 is SYGVKD. CDR3 DNA sequence: TGTGCCATCAGTGAGTTTGAACAGATCAATGAGCAGTTCTTC. This translates into CAISEFEQINEQFF.

The chain employs TRBV29-1 and TRBJ1-1, with TRBD1 identical over 7 bases. V dropped 2 bases and J dropped 1; count of bases not matched to a gene: 7. Germline V CDR1 and CDR2: SQVTM, ANQGSEA. The length of the CDR3 is 15 residues. CDR3 sequence: CSVEPRTGANTEAFF. In DNA form, the CDR3 reads TGCAGCGTTGAACCCCGGACAGGAGCGAACACTGAAGCTTTCTTT. Full variable domain (outside the CDR3, taken from reference TRBV29-1 and TRBJ1-1): SAVISQKPSRDICQRGTSLTIQCQVDSQVTMMFWYRQQPGQSLTLIATANQGSEATYESGFVIDKFPISRPNLTFSTLTVSNMSPEDSSIYLCSVEPRTGANTEAFFGQGTRLTVV.

The V call is TRBV28, the J call TRBJ1-1; D remains unclear. This CDR3 contains 12 residues. V gave up 4 bases and J gave up 6 bases, with 9 bases separating them. Germline V gene sequence: CDR1 MDHEN, CDR2 SYDVKM. The CDR3 loop reads CASSSPLPEAFF. Here the CDR3 DNA reads TGTGCCAGCAGTTCCCCCCTCCCTGAAGCTTTCTTT.

This chain links TRBV12-3 or TRBV12-4 with TRBJ1-4, with 7 bases matching TRBD1. Unmatched junction bases numbered 2, after V lost 5 bases and J lost 2 bases. This CDR3 spans 14 amino acids. The CDR3 protein is CASSRDSTNEKLFF. The CDR3 bases are TGTGCCAGCAGTAGGGACAGTACTAATGAAAAACTGTTTTTT.

The V call is TRBV12-3 or TRBV12-4, the J call TRBJ2-1; no reliable D call. V was cut by 3 bases and J by 7 bases, with 10 bases left in between. CDR3 length: 13 residues. The CDR3 region is CASSLDLGNEQFF. The CDR3 region has the DNA TGTGCCAGCAGTTTGGACCTCGGGAATGAGCAGTTCTTC.